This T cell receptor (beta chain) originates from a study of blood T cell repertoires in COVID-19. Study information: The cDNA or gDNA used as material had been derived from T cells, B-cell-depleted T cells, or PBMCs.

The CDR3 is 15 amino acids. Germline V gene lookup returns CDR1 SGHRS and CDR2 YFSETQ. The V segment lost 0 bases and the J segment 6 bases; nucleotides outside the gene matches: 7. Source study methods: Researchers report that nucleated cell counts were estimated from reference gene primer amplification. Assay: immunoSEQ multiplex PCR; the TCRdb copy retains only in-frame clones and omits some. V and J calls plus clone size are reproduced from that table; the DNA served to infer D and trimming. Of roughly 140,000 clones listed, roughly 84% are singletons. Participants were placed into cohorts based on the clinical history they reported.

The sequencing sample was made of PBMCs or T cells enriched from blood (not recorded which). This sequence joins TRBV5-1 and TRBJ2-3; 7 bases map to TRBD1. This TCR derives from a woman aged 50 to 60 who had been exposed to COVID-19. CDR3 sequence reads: CASSLEGAIGDTQYF. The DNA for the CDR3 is TGCGCCAGCAGCTTGGAGGGGGCCATCGGGGATACGCAGTATTTT.